Below are 24 T cell receptor beta chains sequenced from a single sample in a study of T-cell memory formation after mild COVID-19. TCRdb called the 5' RACE reads again in MiXCR, with one record for every CDR3 protein. The sample has hundreds of thousands of distinct CDR3 sequences, 28% seen once. The specimen was PBMCs or a T cell subset sorted from them (not recorded which). All receptors derive from an adult woman who had mild COVID-19 (a few samples of this study predate the infection). Cell type and time point are not known.

CDR3 DNA: TGTGCCAGCAGCATTATGGGGCTAGCGGGGGGTAATGAGCAGTTCTTC. Translating gives CASSIMGLAGGNEQFF. V and J are TRBV12-3 or TRBV12-4 and TRBJ2-1; 11 bases are shared with TRBD2. The ends lost 6 bases at V and 7 bases at J; junction bases unmatched: 11. The CDR3 contains 16 residues.

This clonotype was seen a handful of times. This chain uses TRBV4-2 with TRBJ2-5; possible D gene TRBD2, 5 bases. The germline gives CDR1 LGHNA, CDR2 YNFKEQ. The CDR3 runs 14 residues. The germline V and J ends were trimmed by 1 base and 5 bases, with 11 bases remaining between them. This CDR3 reads CASSQGEGGETQYF. CDR3 nucleotides: TGTGCCAGCAGCCAAGGAGAGGGCGGGGAGACCCAGTACTTC.

The V gene is TRBV7-3, the J gene TRBJ2-1, with 9 bases identical to TRBD2. V was pared by 2 bases and J by 3 bases, with 11 bases of the junction left unmatched. The CDR3 length is 18 residues. Germline lookup yields CDR1 SGHTA and CDR2 FQGTGA. The CDR3, as DNA: TGTGCCAGCAGCTTACCGCCCCTTAGCGGGGGAGACTACAATGAGCAGTTCTTC. As protein: CASSLPPLSGGDYNEQFF.

This clonotype was counted between two and nine times. V usage is TRBV5-6 and J usage is TRBJ2-3, with TRBD1 as a possible D gene (5 bases). Germline V gives CDR1 SGHDT, CDR2 YYEEEE. CDR3 length: 12 amino acids. V was pared by 5 bases and J by 6 bases, with 10 bases between. The CDR3 is CASRGPGDTQYF. The CDR3 nucleotides read TGTGCCAGCAGGGGCCCAGGGGATACGCAGTATTTT.

The genes are TRBV2 and TRBJ2-3, with D hard to call. From germline, CDR1 is SNHLY and CDR2 FYNNEI. There are 12 residues in the CDR3. The V end was cut by 7 bases, the J end by 12 bases, with 17 bases between. This chain's CDR3 is CASNSPHPHQYF. CDR3 nucleotides: TGTGCCAGCAATTCCCCTCACCCTCACCAGTATTTT.

V is TRBV15 and J is TRBJ1-3; a weak D match, TRBD1 (6 bases). Per the germline V gene, CDR1 is LNHNV and CDR2 is YYDKDF (reference sequence). The CDR3 consists of 16 residues. Trimming cost V 0 bases and J 4 bases, with 13 bases left between them. CDR3 DNA: TGTGCCACCAGCAGAGATTCGGGGGCAGGAGGAAACACCATATATTTT. Translating gives CATSRDSGAGGNTIYF.

The CDR3 nucleotides read TGTGCCATCAGTGCTACTAGCGGGGTTTCAGATACGCAGTATTTT. Residues: CAISATSGVSDTQYF. This rearrangement joins TRBV10-3 to TRBJ2-3; 10 bases are shared with TRBD2. V was pared by 4 bases and J by 4 bases, with 5 bases of the junction left unmatched. Looked up from germline, CDR1 is ENHRY and CDR2 is SYGVKD. The CDR3 spans 15 residues.

This clonotype was observed a handful of times. The rearrangement joins TRBV7-9 to TRBJ1-6; D call uncertain. The CDR3 spans 16 residues. From germline, CDR1 is SEHNR and CDR2 FQNEAQ (reference sequence). The ends were cut back, 0 bases at V and 4 bases at J, with 10 bases in the middle. The CDR3: CASSLAGSTYNSPLHF. CDR3 DNA: TGTGCCAGCAGCTTAGCGGGCAGCACTTATAATTCACCCCTCCACTTT.

The rearrangement joins TRBV6-6 to TRBJ2-1; D is possibly TRBD1 or TRBD2 (5 bases each). V lost 2 bases and J 8 bases, leaving 22 bases between the germline ends. Germline V CDR1 and CDR2: MNHNY, SVGAGI (reference sequence). The CDR3 runs 17 residues. Here the CDR3 DNA reads TGTGCCAGCAGTTACGGCGTCGAGGGGACGGTGGGCGATGAGCAGTTCTTC. It specifies CASSYGVEGTVGDEQFF.

This clonotype was seen only a few times. V gene TRBV12-3 or TRBV12-4 combines with J gene TRBJ1-2; D unclear. The V and J ends lost 5 bases and 2 bases respectively, with 9 bases between them. CDR3 length: 13 residues. CDR3 in DNA: TGTGCCAGCAGTCAGACCAGAAACTATGGCTACACCTTC. Amino acid sequence: CASSQTRNYGYTF.

This chain uses TRBV12-3 or TRBV12-4 with TRBJ1-1; no firm D call. Trimming stripped 6 bases from V and 7 bases from J, with 9 bases between. This CDR3 is 11 amino acids long. Here the CDR3 DNA reads TGTGCCAGCAGCCCCGGCCTTGAAGCTTTCTTT. Amino acids: CASSPGLEAFF.

V gene TRBV5-1 combines with J gene TRBJ1-1, with D perhaps TRBD1 (6 bases). Germline V gene lookup returns CDR1 SGHRS and CDR2 YFSETQ. The germline V and J ends were trimmed by 3 bases and 1 base, with 10 bases remaining between them. The CDR3 runs to 14 residues. CDR3: CASSSGQTNTEAFF. The CDR3 coding sequence is TGCGCCAGCAGCTCCGGACAGACGAACACTGAAGCTTTCTTT.

The chain carries TRBV6-2 or TRBV6-3 and TRBJ2-2; D may correspond to TRBD1 or TRBD2 (5 bases each). CDR1 and CDR2 (germline): MNHEY, SVGEGT. Trimming pared 8 bases from V and 9 bases from J, leaving 10 bases between. The CDR3 runs to 11 residues. In DNA, the CDR3 is TGTGCCAGCGGTTTGGGACGGGAGCTGTTTTTT. As protein: CASGLGRELFF.

This clonotype showed up just a few times. The chain has TRBV6-5 and TRBJ2-2, with TRBD2 matching over 9 bases. The germline gives CDR1 MNHEY, CDR2 SVGAGI. The CDR3 has 14 residues. The V and J ends lost 4 bases and 4 bases, in that order; junction bases with no gene match: 1. DNA for the CDR3: TGTGCCAGCAGTTCGACTAGCGGCACCGGGGAGCTGTTTTTT. It yields the protein CASSSTSGTGELFF.

This clonotype was seen only a few times. The rearrangement links TRBV5-1 to TRBJ2-5; D gene uncertain. V lost 0 bases, J lost 4 bases, and 16 bases lay in between. The CDR3 is made up of 16 amino acids. CDR1 SGHRS and CDR2 YFSETQ come from the germline V gene. For the CDR3, the DNA is TGCGCCAGCAGCTTGGCGGACGGCGGAATGGGAGAGACCCAGTACTTC. It translates to CASSLADGGMGETQYF. Filled out from reference TRBV5-1 and TRBJ2-5, the complete variable domain reads KAGVTQTPRYLIKTRGQQVTLSCSPISGHRSVSWYQQTPGQGLQFLFEYFSETQRNKGNFPGRFSGRQFSNSRSEMNVSTLELGDSALYLCASSLADGGMGETQYFGPGTRLLVL.

The sample holds many counts of this clonotype. This sequence joins TRBV12-3 or TRBV12-4 and TRBJ1-3; a possible D gene is TRBD1 (6 bases). The CDR3 totals 14 residues. Deletions cut 9 bases from V and 3 bases from J, with 15 bases between. The CDR3 here is CASGVWGLGNTIYF. For the CDR3, the DNA is TGTGCCAGTGGCGTGTGGGGGCTTGGAAACACCATATATTTT.

The chain carries TRBV2 and TRBJ1-4; D gene ambiguous. Germline assignment: CDR1 SNHLY and CDR2 FYNNEI. Trimming took 4 bases from V and 8 from J, leaving 11 bases between them. The CDR3 totals 13 residues. The CDR3 DNA is TGTGCCAGCAGTGGGCTGGATCGGGAAAAACTGTTTTTT. The encoded protein is CASSGLDREKLFF.

The chain uses TRBV5-1 and TRBJ1-1; a possible D gene is TRBD1 (6 bases). CDR1 is SGHRS and CDR2 is YFSETQ in the germline V gene. This CDR3 has 16 residues. V was trimmed by 0 bases and J by 0 bases, leaving 12 bases between them. CDR3 loop: CASSLDGGRMNTEAFF. The CDR3 DNA reads TGCGCCAGCAGCTTGGACGGGGGCCGGATGAACACTGAAGCTTTCTTT.

The sample holds one count of this clonotype. V usage is TRBV20-1 and J usage is TRBJ2-5, with TRBD2 identical over 9 bases. The CDR3 has 12 amino acids. The germline CDR1 and CDR2 sequences are DFQATT and SNEGSKA (reference sequence). J was trimmed by 5 bases and V by 7 bases; bases with no gene match: 5. The CDR3 region is CSVTSGWETQYF. CDR3 in DNA: TGCAGTGTTACTAGCGGGTGGGAGACCCAGTACTTC.

There are a few counts of this clonotype. This chain links TRBV2 with TRBJ1-6, with TRBD1 as a possible D gene (5 bases). V was trimmed by 2 bases and J by 5 bases, leaving 7 bases between them. CDR3 length: 14 residues. Germline V gene data show CDR1 as SNHLY and CDR2 as FYNNEI. The CDR3 sequence: CASSEWGDNSPLHF. CDR3 DNA: TGTGCCAGCAGTGAATGGGGGGATAATTCACCCCTCCACTTT.

The rearrangement joins TRBV18 to TRBJ2-3; 8 bases fit TRBD2. The CDR3 is 16 residues long. The J segment lost 1 base and the V segment lost 0 bases, leaving 3 bases of the junction unmatched. Germline lookup yields CDR1 KGHSH and CDR2 LQKENI. CDR3 region: CASSPPGSGGTDTQYF. CDR3 DNA sequence: TGTGCCAGCTCACCACCAGGTAGCGGGGGCACAGATACGCAGTATTTT.

The sample holds a few counts of this clonotype. The chain employs TRBV9 and TRBJ2-7; D is perhaps TRBD2 (6 bases). In germline, CDR1 is SGDLS, CDR2 YYNGEE. The CDR3 contains 14 residues. V was cut by 3 bases and J by 0 bases, with 10 bases left in between. The CDR3 here is CASSDGGNSYEQYF. The DNA of the CDR3 is TGTGCCAGCAGCGACGGCGGGAACTCCTACGAGCAGTACTTC.

The chain employs TRBV24-1 and TRBJ2-1, with D maybe TRBD1 (6 bases). Germline CDR1 and CDR2: KGHDR and SFDVKD. V lost 3 bases to trimming and J lost 7 bases, with 15 bases between them. The CDR3 covers 15 residues. The CDR3 here is CATSDRGHPTNEQFF. The CDR3 region has the DNA TGTGCCACCAGTGATAGGGGACACCCGACTAATGAGCAGTTCTTC.

The genes are TRBV5-1 and TRBJ2-5; D is possibly TRBD1 (5 bases). V lost 4 bases and J lost 4, with 17 bases in between. The CDR3 totals 15 residues. From germline, CDR1 is SGHRS and CDR2 YFSETQ. The CDR3 loop reads CASSQTVLPGETQYF. The CDR3, as DNA: TGCGCCAGCAGCCAGACAGTCCTTCCAGGAGAGACCCAGTACTTC.